Listed below are T cell receptor beta chains from one sample, sequenced in a study of cytomegalovirus exposure and HLA in healthy donors. Sequencing used immunoSEQ multiplex PCR; TCRdb keeps in-frame clones, though not all of them. The table shows tens of thousands of clones, with over 85% occurring only once. Sequenced sample: PBMCs. Receptors originate from a woman under 30 in good health and CMV-seropositive. Each CDR3 is given with its conserved first and last residue. Fields, in order: J gene, V gene, clone size, D gene, CDR3 protein, CDR3 DNA. A D gene is named only where the DNA matches it firmly. Some rows have no size entry. The others give once, few or many, or a class for an expanded clone.

>TRBJ1-5|TRBV16|-|TRBD1
CASSQSGTGGSNQPQHF
TGTGCCAGCAGCCAATCTGGGACAGGGGGAAGCAATCAGCCCCAGCATTTT
>TRBJ2-1|TRBV4-1|-|-
CASSPQQGNEQFF
TGCGCCAGCAGCCCTCAACAGGGCAATGAGCAGTTCTTC
>TRBJ1-5|TRBV18|-|-
CASSRSRDQPQHF
TGTGCCAGCTCACGATCACGAGATCAGCCCCAGCATTTT
>TRBJ2-5|TRBV27|-|-
CASSPQEGLVEETQYF
TGTGCCAGCAGCCCCCAGGAGGGCTTAGTAGAAGAGACCCAGTACTTC
>TRBJ2-5|TRBV6-1|-|-
CASILDRQQETQYF
TGTGCCAGCATCCTGGACAGACAGCAAGAGACCCAGTACTTC
>TRBJ1-1|TRBV11-1|-|-
CASSLAGTTLAFF
TGTGCCAGCAGCTTAGCAGGGACAACTTTAGCTTTCTTT
>TRBJ2-1|TRBV27|-|-
CASSLSFQGTEQFF
TGTGCCAGCAGTTTATCGTTTCAGGGTACTGAGCAGTTCTTC
>TRBJ2-1|TRBV6-4|-|TRBD1
CASSPTGGSEQFF
TGTGCCAGCAGTCCCACAGGGGGATCTGAGCAGTTCTTC
>TRBJ2-1|TRBV28|-|TRBD2
CASSPGTSGENEQFF
TGTGCCAGCAGTCCCGGGACTAGCGGGGAGAATGAGCAGTTCTTC
>TRBJ2-5|TRBV27|-|-
CASRQGTQGFGETQYF
TGTGCCAGCAGACAAGGGACACAGGGATTTGGAGAGACCCAGTACTTC
>TRBJ2-1|TRBV5-1|-|-
CASSIAVASYNEQFF
TGCGCCAGCAGCATAGCGGTCGCGTCCTACAATGAGCAGTTCTTC
>TRBJ2-3|TRBV5-4|-|TRBD2
CASSLLTSGGTDTQYF
TGTGCCAGCAGCTTGTTGACTAGCGGGGGCACAGATACGCAGTATTTT
>TRBJ1-5|TRBV19|-|TRBD1
CASRGTGGYQPQHF
TGTGCCAGTAGGGGGACAGGGGGCTACCAGCCCCAGCATTTT
>TRBJ2-7|TRBV5-1|-|-
CASSLAFNEQYF
TGCGCCAGCAGCTTGGCCTTTAACGAGCAGTACTTC
>TRBJ1-6|TRBV7-2|-|-
CASSSEALKSSPLHF
TGTGCCAGCAGCTCAGAAGCACTAAAAAGTTCACCCCTCCACTTT
>TRBJ2-5|TRBV6-5|-|-
CASSYGAAQETQYF
TGTGCCAGCAGTTACGGAGCCGCACAAGAGACCCAGTACTTC
>TRBJ1-1|TRBV5-1|-|-
CASRDSTEAFF
TGCGCCAGCAGGGACAGCACTGAAGCTTTCTTT
>TRBJ2-5|TRBV30|-|TRBD1
CAWSRRAGQGPRETQYF
TGTGCCTGGAGTCGACGAGCCGGACAGGGACCTAGGGAGACCCAGTACTTC
>TRBJ2-5|TRBV7-2|-|-
CASSLENFQETQYF
TGTGCCAGCAGCTTAGAGAACTTCCAAGAGACCCAGTACTTC
>TRBJ2-3|TRBV4-1|once|TRBD1
CASSPAGQGVYTDTQYF
TGCGCCAGCAGCCCAGCCGGGCAGGGGGTCTACACAGATACGCAGTATTTT
>TRBJ2-1|TRBV4-2|-|-
CASSPGHGDYNEQFF
TGTGCCAGCAGCCCGGGACATGGGGACTACAATGAGCAGTTCTTC
>TRBJ2-3|TRBV7-6|-|TRBD2
CASSLVPLAGGARDTQYF
TGTGCCAGCAGCTTAGTGCCACTCGCCGGGGGGGCGAGGGATACGCAGTATTTT
>TRBJ1-2|TRBV2|-|-
CASSPGEYGYTF
TGTGCCAGCAGTCCTGGGGAGTATGGCTACACCTTC
>TRBJ2-7|TRBV4-3|-|TRBD1
CASSQDFTGQSYEQYF
TGCGCCAGCAGCCAAGATTTCACGGGACAGTCCTACGAGCAGTACTTC
>TRBJ1-4|TRBV7-9|-|-
CASSWSREEKLFF
TGTGCCAGCAGTTGGAGTCGGGAGGAAAAACTGTTTTTT
>TRBJ1-5|TRBV10-2|few|-
CASSDAQYQPQHF
TGCGCCAGCAGTGATGCTCAGTATCAGCCCCAGCATTTT
>TRBJ2-2|TRBV9|-|-
CASSVVANRGVGELFF
TGTGCCAGCAGCGTAGTCGCAAACCGCGGTGTCGGGGAGCTGTTTTTT
>TRBJ2-5|TRBV30|-|TRBD1
CATTDRATQETQYF
TGTGCCACCACTGACAGGGCCACCCAAGAGACCCAGTACTTC
>TRBJ2-5|TRBV29-1|once|-
CSVCRGETQYF
TGCAGCGTTTGCCGAGGAGAGACCCAGTACTTC
>TRBJ2-1|TRBV28|-|TRBD2
CASRRMSGRAPYNEQFF
TGTGCCAGCAGGAGGATGAGCGGGAGGGCCCCCTACAATGAGCAGTTCTTC
>TRBJ2-1|TRBV6-5|-|TRBD2
CASSRTSGTNNEQFF
TGTGCCAGCAGCCGGACTAGCGGGACAAACAATGAGCAGTTCTTC
>TRBJ1-1|TRBV2|-|-
CASRLGGNTEAFF
TGTGCCAGCAGGCTGGGGGGGAACACTGAAGCTTTCTTT
>TRBJ1-2|TRBV30|-|TRBD1
CAWRDRGDYGYTF
TGTGCCTGGAGGGACAGGGGGGACTATGGCTACACCTTC
>TRBJ2-1|TRBV2|-|TRBD1
CASSEVMPGQDLFF
TGTGCCAGCAGTGAAGTAATGCCGGGACAGGACCTGTTCTTC
>TRBJ2-6|TRBV5-5|-|TRBD2
CASSRPGTSGGAAGANVLTF
TGTGCCAGCAGCCGACCCGGGACTAGCGGGGGGGCCGCCGGGGCCAACGTCCTGACTTTC
>TRBJ1-1|TRBV2|-|-
CASSVRQSNTEAFF
TGTGCCAGCAGTGTGAGACAGAGCAACACTGAAGCTTTCTTT
>TRBJ2-7|TRBV7-8|-|-
CASSLAFGGAREEQYF
TGTGCCAGCAGCTTAGCGTTTGGAGGGGCCCGGGAGGAGCAGTACTTC
>TRBJ2-6|TRBV19|-|-
CASSRQEVTGANVLTF
TGTGCCAGTAGTAGGCAGGAGGTTACTGGGGCCAACGTCCTGACTTTC
>TRBJ2-1|TRBV2|-|TRBD2
CASSPSSGFYNEQFF
TGTGCCAGCAGTCCATCTAGCGGGTTCTACAATGAGCAGTTCTTC
>TRBJ1-1|TRBV4-1|few|TRBD1
CASSAVDRGSSRTEAFF
TGCGCCAGCAGCGCGGTGGACAGGGGATCTTCTCGCACTGAAGCTTTCTTT
>TRBJ2-3|TRBV4-1|-|-
CASSQDRDSTDTQYF
TGCGCCAGCAGCCAAGACAGGGATAGCACAGATACGCAGTATTTT
>TRBJ2-1|TRBV6-4|-|TRBD2
CASTLGSGDNEQFF
TGTGCCAGCACCTTGGGTAGCGGGGACAATGAGCAGTTCTTC
>TRBJ2-1|TRBV18|-|-
CASSPSPGSSNNEQFF
TGTGCCAGCTCACCCAGCCCGGGGTCATCCAACAATGAGCAGTTCTTC
>TRBJ1-4|TRBV2|-|TRBD1
CASSGRAGGEKLFF
TGTGCCAGCAGTGGTAGGGCAGGGGGGGAAAAACTGTTTTTT
>TRBJ1-1|TRBV30|-|-
CAWTGGWTQNTEAFF
TGTGCCTGGACCGGAGGATGGACCCAGAACACTGAAGCTTTCTTT
>TRBJ2-2|TRBV4-3|-|-
CASSYGTNTGELFF
TGCGCCAGCAGTTACGGGACGAACACCGGGGAGCTGTTTTTT
>TRBJ2-5|TRBV7-2|-|TRBD2
CASRLAGVHRETQYF
TGTGCCAGTAGACTAGCGGGGGTCCACCGGGAGACCCAGTACTTC
>TRBJ2-7|TRBV10-2|-|TRBD2
CASSLRLTSGTPYEQYF
TGCGCCAGCAGTTTACGGCTTACTAGCGGAACTCCCTACGAGCAGTACTTC
>TRBJ1-5|TRBV30|-|-
CAWGGVNSNQPQHF
TGTGCCTGGGGGGGGGTAAATAGCAATCAGCCCCAGCATTTT
>TRBJ1-2|TRBV29-1|-|-
CSVTDRFYGYTF
TGCAGCGTTACCGACAGGTTCTATGGCTACACCTTC